The rows below give T cell receptor beta chains drawn from one sample of a study of shared clonotypes between healthy human individuals. The assay was immunoSEQ multiplex PCR, and TCRdb's table has in-frame clones only and misses some. This sample carries around 1.9 million clones, roughly 91% of them seen once, and the ten largest clones take under 2%. The material sequenced was naive CD8+ T cells from PBMCs. These receptors originate from a man aged 18 to 29 in good health. Some clones in this sample may be carry-over from other donors' samples. Each CDR3 is given with its conserved first and last residue. The D gene is left open where the match is weak. Some rows mark clone size as missing; the rest say once, few, many or name a class of expanded clone.

DNA: TGTGCCAGCAGCTTCGCGGGCGAGCAGTACTTC
CDR3: CASSFAGEQYF
size: .
D: .
J: TRBJ2-7
V: TRBV11-2

DNA: TGTGCCAGCAGCTTAGTTCCGTCGGGAATCCCAGATACGCAGTATTTT
CDR3: CASSLVPSGIPDTQYF
size: .
D: .
J: TRBJ2-3
V: TRBV11-2

DNA: TGTGCCAGCAGCGTAGGGGCCACCTTAGGCAATGAGCAGTTCTTC
CDR3: CASSVGATLGNEQFF
size: once
D: .
J: TRBJ2-1
V: TRBV9

DNA: TGCGCCAGCAGCCAAGAAGCCGGGACTAGCTTACAAGAGACCCAGTACTTC
CDR3: CASSQEAGTSLQETQYF
size: .
D: TRBD2
J: TRBJ2-5
V: TRBV4-1

DNA: TGTGCCACCAGCAGAGAGGCCAGCGAAAGTGAGCAGTTCTTC
CDR3: CATSREASESEQFF
size: .
D: .
J: TRBJ2-1
V: TRBV15

DNA: TGCGCCAGCAGCCAAGGGGCAGGGGAGGGTCAGCCCCAGCATTTT
CDR3: CASSQGAGEGQPQHF
size: few
D: .
J: TRBJ1-5
V: TRBV4-1

DNA: TGTGCCAGCAGTTCCACCCCGGGACTTATCTACGAGCAGTACTTC
CDR3: CASSSTPGLIYEQYF
size: .
D: .
J: TRBJ2-7
V: TRBV2

DNA: TGTGCCAGCAGTGGGGACACAAGAGGGACTGAAGCTTTCTTT
CDR3: CASSGDTRGTEAFF
size: .
D: .
J: TRBJ1-1
V: TRBV6-1

DNA: TGTGCCAGCAGTTACGACAGAACTGAGGAGCAGTTCTTC
CDR3: CASSYDRTEEQFF
size: .
D: .
J: TRBJ2-1
V: TRBV6-5

DNA: TGCGCCAGCAGCTTAGTGGGGTACGACAGGGTCAACACAGATACGCAGTATTTT
CDR3: CASSLVGYDRVNTDTQYF
size: once
D: TRBD1
J: TRBJ2-3
V: TRBV5-1

DNA: TGTGCCAGCAGTCCCCGGCGGAGTTCGGACACCGGGGAGCTGTTTTTT
CDR3: CASSPRRSSDTGELFF
size: .
D: .
J: TRBJ2-2
V: TRBV27

DNA: TGCGCCAGCAGCTGGGACAGGGCACTAGCCAAAAACATTCAGTACTTC
CDR3: CASSWDRALAKNIQYF
size: .
D: TRBD1
J: TRBJ2-4
V: TRBV5-1

DNA: TGTGCCAGCAGTCTAGGGTTTTGGTACACTGAAGCTTTCTTT
CDR3: CASSLGFWYTEAFF
size: .
D: .
J: TRBJ1-1
V: TRBV28

DNA: TGTGCCAGCACCCTTGGACGAGAAAAACTGTTTTTT
CDR3: CASTLGREKLFF
size: .
D: .
J: TRBJ1-4
V: TRBV7-9

DNA: TGTGCCAGCACCCATCGGGGCAGGAAAGAGACCCAGTACTTC
CDR3: CASTHRGRKETQYF
size: .
D: .
J: TRBJ2-5
V: TRBV6-5

DNA: TGTGCCAGCAGCCGTATTGGTTTCGAGACCCAGTACTTC
CDR3: CASSRIGFETQYF
size: .
D: .
J: TRBJ2-5
V: TRBV7-9

DNA: TGTGCCAGCAGCTTACCCGGACGACAAGAGACCCAGTACTTC
CDR3: CASSLPGRQETQYF
size: once
D: .
J: TRBJ2-5
V: TRBV7-9

DNA: TGTGCCAGCAGCGCTTCGTCCGCGAACACCGGGGAGCTGTTTTTT
CDR3: CASSASSANTGELFF
size: .
D: .
J: TRBJ2-2
V: TRBV9

DNA: TGTGCCACCCTTTCGACCCCCGGTGAGCAGTTCTTC
CDR3: CATLSTPGEQFF
size: .
D: .
J: TRBJ2-1
V: TRBV19

DNA: TGTGCCAGCAGCTGGGGCCGGAACACTGAAGCTTTCTTT
CDR3: CASSWGRNTEAFF
size: .
D: .
J: TRBJ1-1
V: TRBV28

DNA: TGTGCCAGCAGCTTAGGCAGGTCAGTTAATAGCAATCAGCCCCAGCATTTT
CDR3: CASSLGRSVNSNQPQHF
size: .
D: .
J: TRBJ1-5
V: TRBV7-8

DNA: TGTGCCAGCAGCTCTACAGAGATCTCCTACGAGCAGTACTTC
CDR3: CASSSTEISYEQYF
size: .
D: .
J: TRBJ2-7
V: TRBV5-5

DNA: TGTGCCAGCTCACGCGACCCTCAGGGGGCTTTGGGAGATACGCAGTATTTT
CDR3: CASSRDPQGALGDTQYF
size: .
D: TRBD1
J: TRBJ2-3
V: TRBV18

DNA: TGTGCCAGCAGCTTAAGGGGGACCTATGGCTACACCTTC
CDR3: CASSLRGTYGYTF
size: .
D: .
J: TRBJ1-2
V: TRBV13

DNA: TGTGCCCTGCCCGCGGGGAAGGGGCAGTTCTTC
CDR3: CALPAGKGQFF
size: .
D: .
J: TRBJ2-1
V: TRBV12-5

DNA: TGTGCCAGCAGCTTGGGTTGGGGACAGGACACTGAAGCTTTCTTT
CDR3: CASSLGWGQDTEAFF
size: few
D: TRBD1
J: TRBJ1-1
V: TRBV5-4

DNA: TGTGCCAGCAGCCAGGCCGTGGGGGCCTCTAATGAAAAACTGTTTTTT
CDR3: CASSQAVGASNEKLFF
size: .
D: .
J: TRBJ1-4
V: TRBV7-9

DNA: TGTGCCAGCAGTAAGGAGGACAGGGGCTCCTACGAGCAGTACTTC
CDR3: CASSKEDRGSYEQYF
size: .
D: TRBD1
J: TRBJ2-7
V: TRBV6-6

DNA: TGTGCCAGCAGCGTCGGTGGATTCTCCTACGAGCAGTACTTC
CDR3: CASSVGGFSYEQYF
size: .
D: .
J: TRBJ2-7
V: TRBV9

DNA: TGTGCCAGCAGACAGGGATGGAGCACTGAAGCTTTCTTT
CDR3: CASRQGWSTEAFF
size: .
D: .
J: TRBJ1-1
V: TRBV25-1

DNA: TGTGCCAGCAGCTTGGTAAAGACTGAAGCTTTCTTT
CDR3: CASSLVKTEAFF
size: .
D: .
J: TRBJ1-1
V: TRBV5-5